The 15 T cell receptor beta chains below come from one sample, sequenced in a study of vaccination and CD4 T cells after COVID-19. Their cognate antigens are unknown. Oncomine TCR Beta short-read sequencing was applied to DNA from cultured CD4+ T cells. Via MiXCR, TCRdb re-called the PCR reads, giving one row per CDR3 protein. This sample has several thousand distinct CDR3 sequences; 60% occur once, and the top ten carry under 15%. Treatment noted: roughly 11-day PBMC culture with coronavirus spike peptide pools or control peptides (ViraFEST assay). The sample here was cultured CD4+ T cells from blood, taken after SARS-CoV-2 vaccination. These receptor sequences come from a human donor with COVID-19.

The chain couples TRBV7-3 to TRBJ1-6, with 12 bases matching TRBD1. This CDR3 contains 14 residues. V lost 5 bases to trimming and J lost 10 bases; unmatched junction nucleotides: 3. Germline-derived CDR1 and CDR2 are SGHTA and FQGTGA. The CDR3 nucleotides read TGTGCCAGCAGCATAGGGACAGGGGGCTCACCCCTCCACTTT. It is translated as CASSIGTGGSPLHF.

Only a few counts were recorded for this clonotype. The chain recombines TRBV7-8 with TRBJ2-5; the D gene is possibly TRBD2 (5 bases). V was pared by 1 base and J by 2 bases, with 8 bases between. The CDR3 loop spans 14 amino acids. Germline loops: CDR1 SGHVS, CDR2 FQNEAQ. The CDR3 reads CASSLVRTQETQYF. DNA for the CDR3: TGTGCCAGCAGCTTAGTACGGACTCAAGAGACCCAGTACTTC. Full variable domain (remainder filled in from reference TRBV7-8 and TRBJ2-5): GAGVSQSPRYKVAKRGQDVALRCDPISGHVSLFWYQQALGQGPEFLTYFQNEAQLDKSGLPSDRFFAERPEGSVSTLKIQRTQQEDSAVYLCASSLVRTQETQYFGPGTRLLVL.

The J gene is TRBJ1-5, the V gene TRBV7-2; 10 bases align to TRBD1. The length of the CDR3 is 16 residues. J lost 4 bases, V lost 5 bases, and 8 bases had no gene match. Germline V gene data show CDR1 as SGHTA and CDR2 as FQGNSA. CDR3 protein: CASSPFPGQGNQPQHF. The CDR3 region has the DNA TGTGCCAGCAGCCCATTTCCGGGACAGGGGAATCAGCCCCAGCATTTT.

This chain connects TRBV6-1 to TRBJ2-5; the D gene is possibly TRBD2 (5 bases). CDR1 is MNHNS, CDR2 SASEGT, per germline. Trimming stripped 5 bases from V and 5 bases from J, with 9 bases between. This CDR3 contains 12 residues. CDR3 protein: CASSPVAETQYF. The CDR3 DNA sequence: TGTGCCAGCAGTCCGGTAGCGGAGACCCAGTACTTC.

To note about this clonotype: The CDR3 ends on some other residue instead of the conserved phenylalanine or tryptophan, so this is likely a read error. The V call is TRBV6-1, the J call TRBJ1-6; 7 bases line up with TRBD1. J lost 9 bases, V lost 4 bases, and 6 bases had no gene match. Germline V CDR1 and CDR2: MNHNS, SASEGT. The CDR3 runs 14 residues. The CDR3 DNA sequence: TGTGCCAGCAGTGGACAGGGCTCAAGTTCACCCCTCCACTCT. Its translation: CASSGQGSSSPLHS.

For the CDR3, the DNA is TGCAGTGCTAGCGGGACAGGGACTAGCACAGATACGCAGTATTTT. This encodes CSASGTGTSTDTQYF. This chain links TRBV20-1 with TRBJ2-3; 9 bases agree with TRBD1. Germline CDR1 reads DFQATT; CDR2 reads SNEGSKA (reference sequence). The CDR3 spans 15 residues. V was pared by 3 bases and J by 0 bases, with 4 bases of the junction left unmatched.

In its sample, this clonotype ranks as large (0.1 to 1%). The chain employs TRBV7-2 and TRBJ2-2, with D possibly TRBD2 on 6 matching bases. The CDR3 has 15 amino acids. V dropped 0 bases and J dropped 7 bases, with 12 bases sitting between them. From germline, CDR1 is SGHTA and CDR2 FQGNSA. CDR3 loop: CASSLAGQGGGELFF. The CDR3 nucleotides are TGTGCCAGCAGCTTAGCTGGCCAGGGAGGCGGGGAGCTGTTTTTT. The full variable domain, its missing parts supplied by reference TRBV7-2 and TRBJ2-2, is GAGVSQSPSNKVTEKGKDVELRCDPISGHTALYWYRQSLGQGLEFLIYFQGNSAPDKSGLPSDRFSAERTGGSVSTLTIQRTQQEDSAVYLCASSLAGQGGGELFFGEGSRLTVL.

V is TRBV7-2 and J is TRBJ1-5; 7 bases agree with TRBD1. The CDR3 contains 15 residues. Germline values: CDR1 SGHTA, CDR2 FQGNSA. V lost 2 bases, J lost 3 bases, and 4 bases stayed unmatched. Here the CDR3 reads CASSLIRGDNQPQHF. The CDR3 DNA reads as TGTGCCAGCAGCTTAATCAGGGGGGACAATCAGCCCCAGCATTTT.

V usage is TRBV7-9 and J usage is TRBJ1-1; TRBD1 might be the D (5 bases). The CDR3 totals 14 residues. Trimming shortened V by 1 base and J by 5 bases, and 11 bases separated the two germline ends. Germline-derived CDR1 and CDR2 are SEHNR and FQNEAQ (reference sequence). The CDR3 coding sequence is TGTGCCAGCAGCTTAGTCAGGGCTAGGACTGAAGCTTTCTTT. Its protein is CASSLVRARTEAFF.

The sample holds one count of this clonotype. The gene calls are TRBV6-5 and TRBJ1-2; D remains ambiguous. This CDR3 has 16 residues. CDR1 and CDR2 from the germline V gene are MNHEY and SVGAGI. V was shortened by 2 bases and J by 0 bases, with 13 bases between the two germline ends. CDR3 region: CASSYDWPASNYGYTF. The DNA of the CDR3 is TGTGCCAGCAGTTACGACTGGCCAGCTTCTAACTATGGCTACACCTTC.

V is TRBV19 and J is TRBJ1-6, with 8 bases identical to TRBD1. Germline V lookup: CDR1 LNHDA, CDR2 SQIVND (reference sequence). There are 14 residues in the CDR3. Trimming removed 5 bases from V and 9 bases from J; junction bases left unmatched: 6. CDR3 sequence reads: CASSVDRGGSPLHF. CDR3 nucleotides: TGTGCCAGTAGTGTTGACAGGGGCGGTTCACCCCTCCACTTT.

The chain is built from TRBV19 and TRBJ2-3; no definite D call. The germline CDR1 and CDR2 sequences are LNHDA and SQIVND (reference sequence). CDR3 length: 12 residues. The ends were cut back, 6 bases at V and 4 bases at J, with 8 bases in the middle. In DNA, the CDR3 is TGTGCCAGTAGCGTGAGCGCAGATACGCAGTATTTT. Translated: CASSVSADTQYF.

This clonotype has a handful of counts. V and J are TRBV20-1 and TRBJ2-2; 9 bases agree with TRBD2. This CDR3 has 16 residues. Germline CDR1 DFQATT, CDR2 SNEGSKA (reference sequence). V shed 2 bases, J shed 7 bases, and the junction held 11 bases outside the gene matches. This CDR3 reads CSARSDLAGIIGELFF. In nucleotides, the CDR3 is TGCAGTGCTAGAAGTGATCTAGCGGGGATTATCGGGGAGCTGTTTTTT.

This chain uses TRBV20-1 with TRBJ2-3, with 11 bases aligning to TRBD2. CDR3 length: 15 residues. The ends lost 7 bases at V and 5 bases at J; junction bases unmatched: 11. Per the germline V gene, CDR1 is DFQATT and CDR2 is SNEGSKA (reference sequence). The CDR3 is CSVLLAGGLRDTQYF. The CDR3, as DNA: TGCAGTGTTCTCTTAGCGGGGGGGCTTAGAGATACGCAGTATTTT.

This chain connects TRBV2 to TRBJ1-1, with no clear D. Trimming left V 4 bases short and J 7 bases short, with 10 bases between. CDR3 size: 12 residues. CDR1 is SNHLY and CDR2 is FYNNEI in the germline V gene. In nucleotides, the CDR3 is TGTGCCAGCAGTGTCAGTTGGAGTGAAGCTTTCTTT. Its translation is CASSVSWSEAFF.